The clone carrying this T cell receptor beta chain occurred many times. What it binds is not known. This CDR3 spans 17 amino acids. From germline, CDR1 is SGHDN and CDR2 FVKESK. Trimming cost V 4 bases and J 2 bases, with 20 bases left between them. These data belong to a study of CD8 T cells in ankylosing spondylitis. Quantitative barcoded 5'-RACE was used to prepare TCR beta libraries. TCRdb processed the 5' RACE reads anew with MiXCR; each CDR3 protein has one entry. The sample includes approximately 540,000 distinct CDR3 sequences, roughly 13% of them seen just once. Study findings and constraints: Made up of 7 to 9 highly homologous variants, a TCR beta motif appeared characteristic of ankylosing spondylitis blood. Matched ankylosing spondylitis synovial fluid reportedly contained a significantly enriched population of disease-linked clones. Peripheral blood held disease-linked clones only at relatively low frequency, and these were CD8+.

The sequenced material came from blood, either unsorted or a sorted T cell fraction (not recorded which). The origin of this receptor is a male donor with ankylosing spondylitis. The rearrangement uses TRBV14 and TRBJ2-5; the D gene is possibly TRBD2 (5 bases). The CDR3 is CASSRSLLLGRQETQYF. In DNA form, the CDR3 reads TGTGCCAGCAGCCGATCCCTATTACTAGGACGGCAAGAGACCCAGTACTTC.